These 7 T cell receptor beta chains originate from one sample sequenced in a study of shared T cell receptors in the human thymus. Here immunoSEQ multiplex PCR was the method, and the copy in TCRdb shows in-frame clones only, minus some. The table has about 660,000 clones, approximately 89% seen once. In addition, the sample was reused for a study of human thymus T cells.

Sequencing was performed on thymocytes. Receptors were obtained from a boy under two years old with a congenital heart defect.

V gene TRBV10-1 combines with J gene TRBJ2-3; TRBD2 matches 8 bases. The CDR3 extends over 14 amino acids. The junction had 1 base not matched to a gene; V was cut back by 3 bases and J by 2 bases. The V gene's germline CDR1 is WNHNN and CDR2 SYGVQD (reference sequence). The CDR3 bases are TGCGCCAGCAGTGAACTAGCGGCCACAGATACGCAGTATTTT. It specifies CASSELAATDTQYF.

V usage is TRBV5-1 and J usage is TRBJ2-5; D possibly corresponds to TRBD2 (5 bases). The CDR3 is 13 amino acids. Trimming removed 5 bases at V and 4 bases at J, with 12 bases between. Germline V gene sequence: CDR1 SGHRS, CDR2 YFSETQ. CDR3 nucleotide sequence: TGCGCCAGCAGTTGGGCGAGCGGAGAGACCCAGTACTTC. Its translation: CASSWASGETQYF.

The J gene is TRBJ1-2, the V gene TRBV14, with D possibly TRBD1 on 5 matching bases. CDR1 is SGHDN and CDR2 is FVKESK in the germline V gene. CDR3 length: 16 residues. Trimming pared 2 bases from V and 3 bases from J, leaving 16 bases between. CDR3 bases: TGTGCCAGCAGCCAAAGATGGGCGGACACGGACTATGGCTACACCTTC. It yields the protein CASSQRWADTDYGYTF.

The genes are TRBV29-1 and TRBJ2-6; D not certain. Germline CDR1 and CDR2: SQVTM and ANQGSEA. With 6 bases removed from V and 0 bases from J, the gap between germline ends came to 6 bases. This CDR3 spans 13 amino acids. CDR3 DNA: TGCAGCGTGAGTGACTCTGGGGCCAACGTCCTGACTTTC. Its protein is CSVSDSGANVLTF. Full variable domain (remainder filled in from reference TRBV29-1 and TRBJ2-6): SAVISQKPSRDICQRGTSLTIQCQVDSQVTMMFWYRQQPGQSLTLIATANQGSEATYESGFVIDKFPISRPNLTFSTLTVSNMSPEDSSIYLCSVSDSGANVLTFGAGSRLTVL.

J is TRBJ2-1 and V is TRBV15, with TRBD2 identical over 7 bases. This CDR3 region has 17 residues. Losses at the gene ends were 1 base for V and 2 bases for J; bases not matched to a gene: 8. CDR1 and CDR2 (germline): LNHNV, YYDKDF (reference sequence). The CDR3 bases are TGTGCCACCAGCAGAGGACCAATACTAGCGACCTACAATGAGCAGTTCTTC. It encodes CATSRGPILATYNEQFF. The whole variable domain, remainder taken from reference TRBV15 and TRBJ2-1, is DAMVIQNPRYQVTQFGKPVTLSCSQTLNHNVMYWYQQKSSQAPKLLFHYYDKDFNNEADTPDNFQSRRPNTSFCFLDIRSPGLGDTAMYLCATSRGPILATYNEQFFGPGTRLTVL.

V usage is TRBV7-3 and J usage is TRBJ2-7; D may be TRBD1 (6 bases). Looked up from germline, CDR1 is SGHTA and CDR2 is FQGTGA. V was shortened by 5 bases and J by 0 bases, with 14 bases between the two germline ends. This CDR3 is 15 amino acids long. The CDR3, as DNA: TGTGCCAGCAGCCCGGCAGCAGGGGCCTCCTACGAGCAGTACTTC. Translated, it gives CASSPAAGASYEQYF.

V usage is TRBV13 and J usage is TRBJ1-2; D may be TRBD1 (5 bases). With 3 bases removed from V and 5 bases from J, the gap between germline ends came to 10 bases. Germline loops: CDR1 PRHDT, CDR2 FYEKMQ (reference sequence). This CDR3 has 13 residues. The CDR3 DNA is TGTGCCAGCAGCTTGGGGCGCTTATATGGCTACACCTTC. This sequence encodes CASSLGRLYGYTF.